Below are 29 T cell receptor beta chains sequenced from a single sample in a study of cytomegalovirus exposure and HLA in healthy donors. 60 Vbeta and 13 Jbeta primers were used in PCR. Using immunoSEQ multiplex PCR, the repertoire was profiled, and TCRdb retains in-frame clones only, with some absent. The table shows under 150,000 clones, with 65% to 85% occurring only once. Sequenced sample: PBMCs. All receptors come from a man aged 50 to 60 in good health and CMV-seronegative.

V gene TRBV6-4 combines with J gene TRBJ2-2; 13 bases line up with TRBD2. Germline CDR1 reads MRHNA; CDR2 reads SNTAGT. V was clipped by 8 bases and J by 7 bases; unmatched bases: 22. The CDR3 spans 20 residues. The chain's CDR3 is CASRNPTTPRTSGRSGELFF. Written as DNA, the CDR3 is TGTGCCAGCCGGAACCCTACAACCCCAAGGACTAGCGGGAGAAGCGGGGAGCTGTTTTTT.

The chain employs TRBV5-6 and TRBJ1-2; weak D call: TRBD1 (6 bases). Trimming left V 4 bases short and J 3 bases short, with 10 bases between. This CDR3 has 13 residues. Germline V lookup: CDR1 SGHDT, CDR2 YYEEEE. CDR3 sequence (DNA): TGTGCCAGCAGCCTGGACAGAGACTATGGCTACACCTTC. Residues: CASSLDRDYGYTF.

The chain recombines TRBV30 with TRBJ1-1; the match to TRBD1 covers 10 bases. The CDR3 length is 13 residues. Germline CDR1 is GTSNPN and CDR2 is SVGIG (reference sequence). V lost 6 bases and J lost 3; bases outside the gene matches: 4. The CDR3 DNA reads as TGTGCCTGCCGGGACAGGGGTGACACTGAAGCTTTCTTT. Translating gives CACRDRGDTEAFF. Full variable domain (missing parts from reference TRBV30 and TRBJ1-1): SQTIHQWPATLVQPVGSPLSLECTVEGTSNPNLYWYRQAAGRGLQLLFYSVGIGQISSEVPQNLSASRPQDRQFILSSKKLLLSDSGFYLCACRDRGDTEAFFGQGTRLTVV.

V is TRBV9 and J is TRBJ2-3, with TRBD2 identical over 9 bases. CDR1 SGDLS and CDR2 YYNGEE come from the germline V gene. Trimming took 0 bases from V and 8 from J; bases not matched to a gene: 13. The CDR3 spans 17 residues. The CDR3 loop is CASSVVVLAGGPGTQYF. In DNA form, the CDR3 reads TGTGCCAGCAGCGTAGTTGTTCTGGCGGGAGGGCCTGGTACGCAGTATTTT. Looking up the rest from reference TRBV9 and TRBJ2-3 gives the full variable domain: DSGVTQTPKHLITATGQRVTLRCSPRSGDLSVYWYQQSLDQGLQFLIQYYNGEERAKGNILERFSAQQFPDLHSELNLSSLELGDSALYFCASSVVVLAGGPGTQYFGPGTRLTVL.

This clone was counted between two and nine times. The rearrangement joins TRBV19 to TRBJ1-5; the D gene is possibly TRBD1 (5 bases). The germline gives CDR1 LNHDA, CDR2 SQIVND (reference sequence). The V gene lost 7 bases and the J gene lost 1 base, with 17 bases spanning the gap. This CDR3 has 16 amino acids. CDR3 nucleotides: TGTGCCAGTACCTTCGGGGGGTTTCGGAGCAATCAGCCCCAGCATTTT. The encoded protein is CASTFGGFRSNQPQHF. Using reference TRBV19 and TRBJ1-5 for the parts outside the CDR3, the full variable domain is DGGITQSPKYLFRKEGQNVTLSCEQNLNHDAMYWYRQDPGQGLRLIYYSQIVNDFQKGDIAEGYSVSREKKESFPLTVTSAQKNPTAFYLCASTFGGFRSNQPQHFGDGTRLSIL.

The chain has TRBV19 and TRBJ1-2; 9 positions match TRBD1. Germline V lookup: CDR1 LNHDA, CDR2 SQIVND (reference sequence). V was clipped by 0 bases and J by 4 bases; unmatched bases: 3. This CDR3 comprises 15 residues. Here the CDR3 DNA reads TGTGCCAGTAGTATAGATCAGGACAGGGGCTATGGCTACACCTTC. It yields the protein CASSIDQDRGYGYTF.

J is TRBJ2-3 and V is TRBV7-9; TRBD2 matches at 9 bases. CDR1 SEHNR and CDR2 FQNEAQ come from the germline V gene (reference sequence). The CDR3 totals 16 residues. J was trimmed by 5 bases and V by 5 bases; bases with no gene match: 11. In DNA, the CDR3 is TGTGCCAGCAGCGTTACTAGCGGGCAGATCGAAGATACGCAGTATTTT. Protein product: CASSVTSGQIEDTQYF.

The rearrangement links TRBV7-2 to TRBJ2-7, with 8 bases that match TRBD1. V trimming: 1 base; J trimming: 7 bases; junction bases outside the gene matches: 9. Germline V gives CDR1 SGHTA, CDR2 FQGNSA. The CDR3 contains 15 residues. This chain's CDR3 is CASSLGTQGVGEQYF. CDR3 sequence (DNA): TGTGCCAGCAGCTTAGGGACACAGGGGGTGGGTGAGCAGTACTTC.

The CDR3, as DNA: TGCGCCAGCAGCTTGGAGCTGAACACTGAAGCTTTCTTT. This encodes CASSLELNTEAFF. The V and J genes are TRBV5-1 and TRBJ1-1; D is ambiguous. Deletions cut 0 bases from V and 0 bases from J, with 3 bases between. There are 13 residues in the CDR3. In germline, CDR1 is SGHRS, CDR2 YFSETQ.

The V call is TRBV29-1, the J call TRBJ2-7; 7 nucleotides match TRBD1. J was trimmed by 4 bases and V by 6 bases; bases with no gene match: 9. CDR3 size: 13 residues. CDR1 SQVTM and CDR2 ANQGSEA come from the germline V gene. In nucleotides, the CDR3 is TGCAGCGTGGTAGTTGGGACAGCGTACGAGCAGTACTTC. Translation gives CSVVVGTAYEQYF.

The genes are TRBV2 and TRBJ2-3, with a possible D match to TRBD2 (6 bases). Germline V CDR1 and CDR2: SNHLY, FYNNEI. Trimming took 6 bases from V and 2 from J, leaving 21 bases between them. This CDR3 has 17 residues. CDR3 residues: CASRLVVAERDTDTQYF. The CDR3 nucleotides are TGTGCCAGCAGATTAGTGGTAGCGGAAAGGGACACAGATACGCAGTATTTT.

The rearrangement links TRBV10-3 to TRBJ1-1, with D perhaps matching TRBD1 (5 bases). This CDR3 region has 13 residues. CDR1 and CDR2 from the germline V gene are ENHRY and SYGVKD. The V gene lost 11 bases and the J gene lost 3 bases, with 16 bases spanning the gap. The CDR3 DNA follows: TGTGCCTCGAGGGCCCGGGGGGACACTGAAGCTTTCTTT. Amino acid sequence: CASRARGDTEAFF.

J is TRBJ2-7 and V is TRBV30, with TRBD1 identical over 7 bases. V lost 0 bases and J lost 7; bases outside the gene matches: 15. This CDR3 contains 16 residues. Germline CDR1 reads GTSNPN; CDR2 reads SVGIG (reference sequence). CDR3 nucleotides: TGTGCCTGGAGTGTACGAGGGGGCAGGGGCACTGGGGAGCAGTACTTC. It encodes CAWSVRGGRGTGEQYF.

V is TRBV5-1 and J is TRBJ1-2; D unclear. CDR1 SGHRS and CDR2 YFSETQ come from the germline V gene. CDR3 size: 13 residues. The germline V and J ends were trimmed by 2 bases and 0 bases, with 5 bases remaining between them. CDR3 sequence reads: CASSFGTNYGYTF. The CDR3 DNA is TGCGCCAGCAGCTTTGGCACTAACTATGGCTACACCTTC.

The chain is built from TRBV6-6 and TRBJ1-1; D gene unclear. Germline CDR1 MNHNY, CDR2 SVGAGI (reference sequence). This CDR3 has 13 amino acids. Deletions cut 6 bases from V and 0 bases from J, with 8 bases between. The CDR3: CASSSQLNTEAFF. In DNA form, the CDR3 reads TGTGCCAGCAGCAGTCAGTTGAACACTGAAGCTTTCTTT.

J is TRBJ1-6 and V is TRBV28; unclear D gene. Germline CDR1 MDHEN, CDR2 SYDVKM. With 3 bases removed from V and 9 bases from J, the gap between germline ends came to 9 bases. The CDR3 consists of 13 residues. CDR3 sequence reads: CASSFVVVSPLHF. CDR3 nucleotides: TGTGCCAGCAGTTTCGTCGTAGTTTCACCCCTCCACTTT.

The rearrangement links TRBV7-2 to TRBJ2-1, with 10 bases that match TRBD1. After removal of 3 bases from V and 7 bases from J, the junction contained 6 bases not matched to a gene. The CDR3 runs 15 residues. Germline CDR1 SGHTA, CDR2 FQGNSA. CDR3 bases: TGTGCCAGCAGCTTCTACGGGACAGGGGTTAATGAGCAGTTCTTC. It translates to CASSFYGTGVNEQFF. Complete variable domain (other parts from reference TRBV7-2 and TRBJ2-1): GAGVSQSPSNKVTEKGKDVELRCDPISGHTALYWYRQSLGQGLEFLIYFQGNSAPDKSGLPSDRFSAERTGGSVSTLTIQRTQQEDSAVYLCASSFYGTGVNEQFFGPGTRLTVL.

This rearrangement joins TRBV11-3 to TRBJ2-1; 9 bases fit TRBD2. This CDR3 spans 15 amino acids. The germline V gene encodes CDR1 SGHNT and CDR2 YENEEA. J gave up 3 bases and V 4 bases, and 4 bases lay outside the gene matches. The CDR3 region is CASSSVAGVYNEQFF. The CDR3 DNA is TGTGCCAGCAGCTCGGTAGCGGGGGTCTACAATGAGCAGTTCTTC.

This chain joins TRBV5-8 and TRBJ1-4; 10 nucleotides agree with TRBD1. Trimming took 3 bases from V and 7 from J; bases not matched to a gene: 6. There are 15 residues in the CDR3. CDR1 is SGHTS, CDR2 YDEGEE, per germline. As DNA, the CDR3 is TGTGCCAGCAGCTCTAGGACAGGGGGAAGTGAAAAACTGTTTTTT. Translating gives CASSSRTGGSEKLFF.

This clone was seen a few times. The chain combines TRBV9 with TRBJ1-2; 7 bases line up with TRBD1. Per germline, CDR1 SGDLS and CDR2 YYNGEE. The CDR3 loop spans 13 amino acids. The junction had 4 bases not matched to a gene; V was cut back by 3 bases and J by 5 bases. The CDR3 here is CASSAGTEYGYTF. CDR3 nucleotide sequence: TGTGCCAGCAGCGCCGGGACAGAGTATGGCTACACCTTC.

This rearrangement joins TRBV2 to TRBJ2-3; 7 bases align to TRBD2. The CDR3 is 16 amino acids. V dropped 1 base and J dropped 4; count of bases not matched to a gene: 8. Germline-derived CDR1 and CDR2 are SNHLY and FYNNEI. The CDR3 region is CASSEEGGSRADTQYF. The DNA for the CDR3 is TGTGCCAGCAGTGAAGAGGGCGGGAGTAGGGCAGATACGCAGTATTTT.

The chain recombines TRBV30 with TRBJ1-5, with 7 bases fitting TRBD1. The CDR3 consists of 16 residues. CDR1 is GTSNPN, CDR2 SVGIG, per germline (reference sequence). J gave up 1 base and V 0 bases, and 6 bases lay outside the gene matches. The CDR3 coding sequence is TGTGCCTGGAGTGTGTTAGGGGGCGGGAGCAATCAGCCCCAGCATTTT. This codes for CAWSVLGGGSNQPQHF.

The chain uses TRBV18 and TRBJ1-1; D is uncertain. The V gene's germline CDR1 is KGHSH and CDR2 LQKENI. The germline V and J ends were trimmed by 3 bases and 3 bases, with 2 bases remaining between them. This CDR3 is built from 11 residues. CDR3 sequence (DNA): TGTGCCAGCTCACCCGACACTGAAGCTTTCTTT. Translated: CASSPDTEAFF.

The sample holds one count of this clone. The chain links TRBV5-6 to TRBJ2-7; 13 bases map to TRBD2. Germline-derived CDR1 and CDR2 are SGHDT and YYEEEE. The junction had 5 bases not matched to a gene; V was cut back by 3 bases and J by 2 bases. The CDR3 is 16 amino acids. Here the CDR3 DNA reads TGTGCCAGCAGCTACCGGACTAGCGGGGGTACCTACGAGCAGTACTTC. It encodes CASSYRTSGGTYEQYF.

This clone has only a few counts. This chain connects TRBV19 to TRBJ1-2; 11 bases line up with TRBD1. Germline CDR1 and CDR2: LNHDA and SQIVND (reference sequence). CDR3 length: 18 residues. V dropped 3 bases and J dropped 4; count of bases not matched to a gene: 13. CDR3 sequence (DNA): TGTGCCAGTAGTATCTCCCCTACCGGGACAGGGGGAAGCTATGGCTACACCTTC. Amino acid sequence: CASSISPTGTGGSYGYTF. Combining the CDR3 with reference TRBV19 and TRBJ1-2 gives the whole variable domain DGGITQSPKYLFRKEGQNVTLSCEQNLNHDAMYWYRQDPGQGLRLIYYSQIVNDFQKGDIAEGYSVSREKKESFPLTVTSAQKNPTAFYLCASSISPTGTGGSYGYTFGSGTRLTVV.

The rearrangement uses TRBV6-1 and TRBJ1-2; TRBD1 is a possible D gene (6 bases). Germline V gene lookup returns CDR1 MNHNS and CDR2 SASEGT. This CDR3 spans 13 amino acids. Trimming took 6 bases from V and 2 from J, leaving 10 bases between them. CDR3 sequence: CASSRQGNYGYTF. DNA for the CDR3: TGTGCCAGCAGCCGCCAGGGGAACTATGGCTACACCTTC.

The chain uses TRBV6-5 and TRBJ1-5; TRBD1 matches 9 bases. This CDR3 region has 14 residues. Unmatched junction bases numbered 6, after V lost 5 bases and J lost 7 bases. Germline lookup yields CDR1 MNHEY and CDR2 SVGAGI. The CDR3 DNA reads as TGTGCCAGCAGTGGGGGGACAGGGCGACAGCCCCAGCATTTT. Translation gives CASSGGTGRQPQHF.

The genes are TRBV5-1 and TRBJ2-7; 12 positions match TRBD1. The germline V gene has CDR1 SGHRS and CDR2 YFSETQ. There are 15 residues in the CDR3. The V segment lost 4 bases and the J segment 5 bases; nucleotides outside the gene matches: 7. The CDR3 sequence is CASSKTGTGGDEQYF. The CDR3 region has the DNA TGCGCCAGCAGCAAGACCGGGACAGGGGGCGACGAGCAGTACTTC.

The rearrangement links TRBV11-1 to TRBJ1-1; D gene unclear. Germline assignment: CDR1 SGHAT and CDR2 FQDESV (reference sequence). Trimming shortened V by 8 bases and J by 5 bases, and 12 bases separated the two germline ends. This CDR3 is built from 12 residues. The CDR3 here is CASSFPRTEAFF. DNA for the CDR3: TGTGCCAGCTCGTTCCCGCGGACTGAAGCTTTCTTT.